This T cell receptor (beta chain) was identified in a study of glioma-infiltrating T cells after dendritic cell vaccination. As for the study in general: Dendritic cell vaccine was injected intradermally three times, biweekly. Broader study findings: Only a small number of patients had complete blood and tumor samples.

The time point denotes: after dendritic cell vaccination, including at tumor progression/relapse. Only patients with spare fresh-frozen tumor and over two years of follow-up were included. Blood PBMC samples: pre-vaccination, two weeks post third vaccination, and at tumor progression. The repertoire was sequenced with immunoSEQ multiplex PCR; TCRdb's copy has only in-frame clones and lacks some. The table lists around 90,000 clones, 81% of them singletons. Comments on this clone: The antigen is undetermined.

The germline V gene has CDR1 SGHRS and CDR2 YFSETQ. The CDR3 sequence is 16 residues long. Trimming stripped 4 bases from V and 2 bases from J, with 19 bases between. The sequence was obtained from a human donor with glioblastoma. V usage is TRBV5-1 and J usage is TRBJ2-7; the D gene is possibly TRBD2 (5 bases). Sequenced here: blood, sampled after dendritic cell vaccination. The CDR3 here is CASSNPSRAAPYEQYF. The CDR3 region has the DNA TGCGCCAGCAGCAACCCTTCGAGGGCAGCCCCCTACGAGCAGTACTTC. Variable domain in full (rest from reference TRBV5-1 and TRBJ2-7): KAGVTQTPRYLIKTRGQQVTLSCSPISGHRSVSWYQQTPGQGLQFLFEYFSETQRNKGNFPGRFSGRQFSNSRSEMNVSTLELGDSALYLCASSNPSRAAPYEQYFGPGTRLTVT.